The source of this T cell receptor (beta chain) is a study of radiotherapy plus CTLA-4 blockade in lung cancer. Study-level information: 15% to 20% of patients responded objectively, and 25% to 40% achieved disease control.

The CDR3 spans 16 residues. V was shortened by 0 bases and J by 0 bases, with 10 bases between the two germline ends. Germline V gives CDR1 SGHRS, CDR2 YFSETQ. Profiled with immunoSEQ multiplex PCR; TCRdb holds only in-frame clones, not every one. Of 85,000 to 130,000 clones listed, 70% to 90% are singletons. This sample comprised peripheral blood, obtained from a patient treated with radiotherapy plus ipilimumab. V gene TRBV5-1 combines with J gene TRBJ1-5; D uncertain. This clonotype was sampled from a human donor with non-small cell lung cancer that progressed on radiotherapy plus ipilimumab. Some clones in this sample may be carry-over from other donors' samples. For the CDR3, the DNA is TGCGCCAGCAGCTTGGAGAAGGTCCTTAGCAATCAGCCCCAGCATTTT. It encodes CASSLEKVLSNQPQHF.